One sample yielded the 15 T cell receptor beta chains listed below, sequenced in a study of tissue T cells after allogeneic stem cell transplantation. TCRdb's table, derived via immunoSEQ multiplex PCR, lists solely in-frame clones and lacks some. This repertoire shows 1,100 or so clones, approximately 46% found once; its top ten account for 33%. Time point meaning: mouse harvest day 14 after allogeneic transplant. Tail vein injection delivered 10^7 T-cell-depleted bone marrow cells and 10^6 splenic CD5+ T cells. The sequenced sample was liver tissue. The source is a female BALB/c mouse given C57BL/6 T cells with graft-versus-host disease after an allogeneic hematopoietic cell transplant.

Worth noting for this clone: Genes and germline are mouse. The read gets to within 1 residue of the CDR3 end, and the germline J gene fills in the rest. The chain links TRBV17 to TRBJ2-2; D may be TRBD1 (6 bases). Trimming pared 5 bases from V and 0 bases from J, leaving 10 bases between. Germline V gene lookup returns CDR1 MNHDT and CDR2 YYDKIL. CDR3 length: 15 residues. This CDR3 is CASSGDIANTGQLYF. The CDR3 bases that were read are TGTGCTAGCAGTGGGGACATAGCAAACACCGGGCAGCTCTAC.

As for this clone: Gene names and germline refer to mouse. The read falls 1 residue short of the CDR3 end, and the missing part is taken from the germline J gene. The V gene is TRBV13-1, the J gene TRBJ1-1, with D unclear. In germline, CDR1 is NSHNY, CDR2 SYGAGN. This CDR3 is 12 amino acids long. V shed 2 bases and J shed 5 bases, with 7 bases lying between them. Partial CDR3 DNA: TGTGCCAGCAGTGACAGGCGAACAGAAGTCTTC. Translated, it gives CASSDRRTEVF. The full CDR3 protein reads CASSDRRTEVFF.

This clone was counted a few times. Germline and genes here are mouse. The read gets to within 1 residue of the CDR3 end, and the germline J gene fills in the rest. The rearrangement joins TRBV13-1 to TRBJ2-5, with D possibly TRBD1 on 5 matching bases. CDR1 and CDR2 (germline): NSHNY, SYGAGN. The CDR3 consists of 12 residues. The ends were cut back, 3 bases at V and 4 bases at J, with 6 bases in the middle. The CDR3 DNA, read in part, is TGTGCCAGCAGTGGCAGGGAAGACACCCAGTAC. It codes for CASSGREDTQY. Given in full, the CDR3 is CASSGREDTQYF.

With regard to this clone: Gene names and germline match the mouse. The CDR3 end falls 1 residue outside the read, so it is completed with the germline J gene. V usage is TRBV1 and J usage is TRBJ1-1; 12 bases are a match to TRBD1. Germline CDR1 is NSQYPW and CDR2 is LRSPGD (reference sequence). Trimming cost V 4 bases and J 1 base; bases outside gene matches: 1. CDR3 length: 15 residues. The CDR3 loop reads CTCSVGQGANTEVFF. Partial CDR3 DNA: TGCACCTGCAGTGTGGGACAGGGGGCGAACACAGAAGTCTTC.

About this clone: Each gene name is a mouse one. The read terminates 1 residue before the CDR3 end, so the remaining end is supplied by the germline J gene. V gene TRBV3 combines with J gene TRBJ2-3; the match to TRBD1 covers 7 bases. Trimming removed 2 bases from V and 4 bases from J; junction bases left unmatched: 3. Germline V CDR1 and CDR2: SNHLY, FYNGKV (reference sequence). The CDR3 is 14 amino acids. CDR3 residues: CASSLRQGTETLYF. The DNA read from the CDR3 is TGTGCCAGCAGCTTACGACAGGGAACAGAAACGCTGTAT. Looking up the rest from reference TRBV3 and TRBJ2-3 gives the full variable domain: GPKVLQIPSHQIIDMGQMVTLNCDPVSNHLYFYWYKQILGQQMEFLVNFYNGKVMEKSKLFKDQFSVERPDGSYFTLKIQPTALEDSAVYFCASSLRQGTETLYFGSGTRLTVL.

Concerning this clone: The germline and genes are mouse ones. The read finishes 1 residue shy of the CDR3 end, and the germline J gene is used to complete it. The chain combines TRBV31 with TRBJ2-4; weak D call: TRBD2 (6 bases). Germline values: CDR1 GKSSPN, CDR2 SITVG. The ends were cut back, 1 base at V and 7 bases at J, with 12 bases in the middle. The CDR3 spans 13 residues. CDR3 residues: CAWSRGDSDTLYF. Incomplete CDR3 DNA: TGTGCCTGGAGTCGGGGGGATAGTGACACCTTGTAC.

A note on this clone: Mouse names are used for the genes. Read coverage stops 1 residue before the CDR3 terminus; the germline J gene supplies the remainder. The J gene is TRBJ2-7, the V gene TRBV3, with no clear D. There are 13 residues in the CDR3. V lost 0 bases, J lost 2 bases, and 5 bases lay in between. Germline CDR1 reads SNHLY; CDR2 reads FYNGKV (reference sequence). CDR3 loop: CASSLAQTYEQYF. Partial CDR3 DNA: TGTGCCAGCAGCTTAGCGCAAACCTATGAACAGTAC.

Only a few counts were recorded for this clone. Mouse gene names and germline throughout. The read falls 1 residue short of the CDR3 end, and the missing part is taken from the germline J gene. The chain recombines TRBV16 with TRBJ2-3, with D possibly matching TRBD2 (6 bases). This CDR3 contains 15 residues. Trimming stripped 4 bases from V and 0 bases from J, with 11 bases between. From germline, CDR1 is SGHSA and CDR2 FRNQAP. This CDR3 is CASSSLGPSAETLYF. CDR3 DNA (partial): TGTGCAAGCAGCTCCCTGGGGCCTAGTGCAGAAACGCTGTAT.

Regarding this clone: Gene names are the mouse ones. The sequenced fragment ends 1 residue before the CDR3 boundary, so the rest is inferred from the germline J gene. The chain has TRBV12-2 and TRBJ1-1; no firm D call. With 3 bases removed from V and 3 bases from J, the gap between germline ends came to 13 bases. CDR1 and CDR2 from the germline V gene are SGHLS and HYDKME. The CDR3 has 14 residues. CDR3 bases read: TGTGCCAGCTCTTTCAGCAACTTCTACACAGAAGTCTTC. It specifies CASSFSNFYTEVF. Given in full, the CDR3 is CASSFSNFYTEVFF.

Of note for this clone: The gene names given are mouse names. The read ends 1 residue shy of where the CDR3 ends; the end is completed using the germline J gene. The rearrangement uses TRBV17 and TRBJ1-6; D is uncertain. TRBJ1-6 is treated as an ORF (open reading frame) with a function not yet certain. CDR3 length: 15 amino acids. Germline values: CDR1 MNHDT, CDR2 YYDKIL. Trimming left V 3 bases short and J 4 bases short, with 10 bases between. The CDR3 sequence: CASSSGLGYNSPLYF. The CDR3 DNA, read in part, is TGTGCTAGCAGTAGTGGCCTGGGATATAATTCGCCCCTCTAC.

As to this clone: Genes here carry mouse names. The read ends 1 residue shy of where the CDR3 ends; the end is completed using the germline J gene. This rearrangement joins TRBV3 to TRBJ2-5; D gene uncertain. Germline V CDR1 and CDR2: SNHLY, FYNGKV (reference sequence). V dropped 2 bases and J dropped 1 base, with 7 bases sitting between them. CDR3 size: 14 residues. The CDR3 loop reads CASSLMAYQDTQYF. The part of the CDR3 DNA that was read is TGTGCCAGCAGCTTAATGGCCTACCAAGACACCCAGTAC.

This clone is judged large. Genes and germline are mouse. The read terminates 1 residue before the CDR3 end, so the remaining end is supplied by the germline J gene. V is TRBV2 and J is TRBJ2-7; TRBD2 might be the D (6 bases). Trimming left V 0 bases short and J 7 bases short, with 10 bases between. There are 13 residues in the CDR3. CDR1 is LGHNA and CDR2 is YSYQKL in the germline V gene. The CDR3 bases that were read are TGTGCCAGCAGCCAAGAGGGGGGAGACGAACAGTAC. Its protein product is CASSQEGGDEQY. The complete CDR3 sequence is CASSQEGGDEQYF.

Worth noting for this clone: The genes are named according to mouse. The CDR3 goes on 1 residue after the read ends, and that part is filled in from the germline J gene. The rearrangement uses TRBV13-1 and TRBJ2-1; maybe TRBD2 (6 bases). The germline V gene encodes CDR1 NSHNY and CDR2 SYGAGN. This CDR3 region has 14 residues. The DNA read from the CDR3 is TGTGCAGCAGAAGGGCCGGGGGGCTATGCTGAGCAGTTC. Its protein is CAAEGPGGYAEQF. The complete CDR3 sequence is CAAEGPGGYAEQFF.

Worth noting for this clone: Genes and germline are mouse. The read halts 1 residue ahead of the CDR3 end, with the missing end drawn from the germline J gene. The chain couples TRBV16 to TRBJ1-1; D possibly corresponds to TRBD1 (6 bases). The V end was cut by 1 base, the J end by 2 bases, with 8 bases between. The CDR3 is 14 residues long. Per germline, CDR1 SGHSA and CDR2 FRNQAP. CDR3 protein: CASSLGGGNTEVFF. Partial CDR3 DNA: TGTGCAAGCAGCTTAGGGGGGGGCAACACAGAAGTCTTC.

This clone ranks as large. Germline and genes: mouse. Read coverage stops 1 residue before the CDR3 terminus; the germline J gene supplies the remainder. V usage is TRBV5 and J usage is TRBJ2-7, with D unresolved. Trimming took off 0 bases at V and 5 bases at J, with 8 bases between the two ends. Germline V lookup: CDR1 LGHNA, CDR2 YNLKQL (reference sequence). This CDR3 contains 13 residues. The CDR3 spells CASSQDRHNEQYF. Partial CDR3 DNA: TGTGCCAGCAGCCAAGATAGGCATAATGAACAGTAC.